These T cell receptor beta chains were read from a single sample in a study of T cell changes during pregnancy in multiple sclerosis. The data were produced by immunoSEQ multiplex PCR, yet TCRdb's version contains in-frame clones alone and is incomplete. Of approximately 17,000 clones listed, 84% were seen once; the top ten hold 8% to 10%. Sample: CD8+ T cells from peripheral blood mononuclear cells, taken in the second trimester of pregnancy. These receptors were collected from a female donor in good health, enrolled as a control in a pregnancy study. Both conserved end residues are part of each CDR3.

TRBV11-2 CASSLASAGANTEAFF
TRBV4-3 CASSQREGIYNEQFF
TRBV7-2 CASSSSSGVPTQYF
TRBV4-3 CASSQDSGVLYNEQFF
TRBV2 CASNTPWTSGGTDTQYF
TRBV28 CASSSGGQVRYGYTF
TRBV10-3 CAISDSLAYYRYWEQFF
TRBV27 CASRPPGVWGYTF
TRBV4-3 CASSQDPPGEAYNEQFF
TRBV7-3 CASSRDSSYNSPLHF
TRBV19 CASLRQGATNEKLFF
TRBV7-2 CASSLGTGYSTNEKLFF
TRBV5-1 CASSLDTAGQYNEQFF
TRBV7-6 CASSATGTGVHGYTF
TRBV29-1 CSVYFESSYEQYF
TRBV7-8 CASSSYRTVKKRSDSNQPQHF
TRBV7-7 CASSLLGGAETQYF
TRBV7-9 CASREEETQYF
TRBV7-9 CASSRQGSSGNTIYF
TRBV4-3 CASSQDAGGNQPQHF
TRBV27 CASSPGFRDSPLHF
TRBV9 CASSASQGSPFGYTF
TRBV7-9 CASSLVLAGGDEQYF
TRBV4-3 CASSRSRGNNQPQHF
TRBV7-9 CASSPGGGALGAFF
TRBV19 CASSMGQETDTQYF
TRBV29-1 CSVVSHLDEQFF
TRBV7-9 CASSPGGYAYGYTF
TRBV4-1 CASSQDAGQGLAIQYF